The table lists the clone carrying this TCR beta chain with a few counts. Its specificity is not known. TCRdb analysed the 5' RACE reads with MiXCR anew, one entry per CDR3 protein. The data show approximately 410,000 distinct CDR3 sequences, less than 20% seen once. Healthy Caucasians, and only they, were the donors. This specimen belongs to a study of identical twins. Findings and limits, study-wide: The models gave estimates that fell short of the out-of-frame TCR alpha sharing seen in monozygotic twins.

Germline V gene data show CDR1 as SGHRS and CDR2 as YFSETQ. The CDR3 is 15 residues long. V lost 0 bases to trimming and J lost 5 bases; unmatched junction nucleotides: 2. The rearrangement joins TRBV5-1 to TRBJ2-3; TRBD2 matches 11 bases. The TCR sequence derives from a man in his fifties in good health. Sequencing was carried out using naive T cells sorted from blood. The CDR3 sequence: CASSLETSGGDTQYF. CDR3 nucleotides: TGCGCCAGCAGCTTGGAAACTAGCGGGGGAGATACGCAGTATTTT.